This section outlines one T cell receptor (beta chain) sequence together with its context. The study reverse transcribed the entire isolated RNA, so it sequenced expressed TCRB transcripts. Here immunoSEQ multiplex PCR was the method, and the copy in TCRdb shows in-frame clones only, minus some. Counted here are about 40,000 clones, approximately 49% occurring once; the ten biggest clones make up roughly 0.7%. This sample is part of a study of beta chain features in type 1 diabetes. Trimming shortened V by 7 bases and J by 11 bases, and 23 bases separated the two germline ends. The germline V gene has CDR1 GTSNPN and CDR2 SVGIG (reference sequence). CDR3 size: 13 residues.

Sequencing used central memory CD4+ T cells from blood. This receptor was identified in a woman between 18 and 29 years old in good health. V usage is TRBV30 and J usage is TRBJ1-1; TRBD1 is a possible D gene (6 bases). CDR3 protein: CALLTDSGLLAFF. Written as DNA, the CDR3 is TGTGCCTTGTTGACGGACAGTGGGTTGTTGGCTTTCTTT.